This T cell receptor (beta chain) was identified during a study of blood T cell repertoires in COVID-19. Study information: Researchers got acute and convalescent COVID-19 samples from the United States, Italy and Spain. T cells, B-cell-depleted T cells, or PBMCs supplied cDNA or gDNA.

In the source study's methods: Amplification with reference gene primers provided the estimates of nucleated cell counts. The protocol was immunoSEQ multiplex PCR, while the TCRdb copy is restricted to in-frame clones and leaves out a portion. The V and J calls and clone size are taken from that table; D and trimming were inferred from the DNA. The repertoire holds about 130,000 clones, with about four fifths as singletons. This clone was counted between two and nine times. This sequence originates from a woman between 50 and 59 years old with acute or convalescent COVID-19. What was sequenced was peripheral blood.

Here the CDR3 reads CASLGTGELFF. In nucleotides, the CDR3 is TGTGCCAGCCTAGGAACCGGGGAGCTGTTTTTT. The rearrangement uses TRBV27 and TRBJ2-2, with unresolved D. Germline V gene sequence: CDR1 MNHEY, CDR2 SMNVEV (reference sequence). V was pared by 8 bases and J by 5 bases, with 6 bases between. This CDR3 has 11 amino acids.